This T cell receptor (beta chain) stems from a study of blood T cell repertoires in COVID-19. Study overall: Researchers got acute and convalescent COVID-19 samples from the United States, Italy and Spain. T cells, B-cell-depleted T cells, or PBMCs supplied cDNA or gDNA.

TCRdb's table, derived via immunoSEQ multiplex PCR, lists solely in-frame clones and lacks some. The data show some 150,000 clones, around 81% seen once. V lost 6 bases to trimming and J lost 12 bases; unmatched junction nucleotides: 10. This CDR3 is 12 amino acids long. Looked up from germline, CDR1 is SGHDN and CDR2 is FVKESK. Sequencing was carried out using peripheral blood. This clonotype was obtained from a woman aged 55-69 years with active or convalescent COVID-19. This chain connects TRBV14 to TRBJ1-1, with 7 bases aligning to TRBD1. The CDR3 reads CASSPLNRGTFF. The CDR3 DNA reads TGTGCCAGCAGTCCTCTAAACAGGGGAACTTTCTTT.